This TCR beta chain was identified in a study of T cell changes during pregnancy in multiple sclerosis. Some clones are missing from TCRdb's copy, which holds only in-frame ones; the method was immunoSEQ multiplex PCR. Of roughly 80,000 clones listed, approximately 94% are singletons. The CDR3 is made up of 14 amino acids. CDR1 is MNHEY, CDR2 SMNVEV, per germline (reference sequence). V shed 11 bases, J shed 4 bases, and the junction held 8 bases outside the gene matches. This sample comprised peripheral blood, obtained after pregnancy. This TCR was recovered from a female donor in good health, enrolled as a control in a pregnancy study. This rearrangement joins TRBV27 to TRBJ2-1; TRBD2 matches 10 bases. This CDR3 reads CAVKREGLYNEQFF. CDR3 in DNA: TGTGCCGTGAAGCGGGAGGGCCTGTACAATGAGCAGTTCTTC.